Listed below are T cell receptor beta chains from one sample, sequenced in a study of identical twins. TCRdb passed the 5' RACE reads through MiXCR, listing each CDR3 protein once. The table records under 500,000 distinct CDR3 sequences, around an eighth of them present only once. These data also formed part of another study, on yellow fever vaccine responses in identical twins.

Sequenced material: CD4+ T cells sorted from blood. The receptor set was obtained from a woman under 30 in good health. Both conserved end residues are part of each CDR3. The order of the fields is J gene, D gene, CDR3 length, clone size, V gene, CDR3 DNA, CDR3 protein. D genes are given only for firm matches. Clone sizes are given selectively: once, few, many, or a class where the clone is expanded.

j_gene: TRBJ1-1
d_gene: TRBD1
len: 14
abundance: .
v_gene: TRBV5-1
CDR3nt: TGCGCCAGCAGCGATGGGACAGGGGGAACTGAAGCTTTCTTT
CDR3aa: CASSDGTGGTEAFF

j_gene: TRBJ2-7
d_gene: .
len: 14
abundance: few
v_gene: TRBV11-3
CDR3nt: TGTGCCAGCAGCCCTGGGTCCACCTCCTACGAGCAGTACTTC
CDR3aa: CASSPGSTSYEQYF

j_gene: TRBJ1-2
d_gene: .
len: 14
abundance: few
v_gene: TRBV18
CDR3nt: TGTGCCAGCTCACCAGATAGAGGGGCGAATGGCTACACCTTC
CDR3aa: CASSPDRGANGYTF

j_gene: TRBJ2-3
d_gene: TRBD1
len: 15
abundance: .
v_gene: TRBV24-1
CDR3nt: TGTGCCACCAGTGATTCCCGACAGGGTAGGGTCACGCAGTATTTT
CDR3aa: CATSDSRQGRVTQYF

j_gene: TRBJ2-1
d_gene: TRBD1
len: 17
abundance: .
v_gene: TRBV7-9
CDR3nt: TGTGCCAGCAGCTATCCGGGACAGGGTGAAGAAAACAATGAGCAGTTCTTC
CDR3aa: CASSYPGQGEENNEQFF

j_gene: TRBJ2-3
d_gene: .
len: 14
abundance: few
v_gene: TRBV25-1
CDR3nt: TGTGCCAGCAGTGAATGGGGGGGCACAGATACGCAGTATTTT
CDR3aa: CASSEWGGTDTQYF

j_gene: TRBJ2-3
d_gene: .
len: 17
abundance: few
v_gene: TRBV7-9
CDR3nt: TGTGCCAGCAGCACCTTAGTGGGGACTTCCTACACAGATACGCAGTATTTT
CDR3aa: CASSTLVGTSYTDTQYF

j_gene: TRBJ2-1
d_gene: .
len: 15
abundance: few
v_gene: TRBV4-3
CDR3nt: TGCGCCAGCAGCCAAGACCTCTACAGGGTAGGGGAGCAGTTCTTC
CDR3aa: CASSQDLYRVGEQFF

j_gene: TRBJ1-6
d_gene: .
len: 15
abundance: .
v_gene: TRBV3-1
CDR3nt: TGTGCCAGCTGCCCGATCCGGGACGGAGATTCACCCCTCCACTTT
CDR3aa: CASCPIRDGDSPLHF

j_gene: TRBJ2-3
d_gene: TRBD2
len: 16
abundance: few
v_gene: TRBV12-3/TRBV12-4
CDR3nt: TGTGCCAGCAGTTTTACTAGCGGGAGTGTTTCAGATACGCAGTATTTT
CDR3aa: CASSFTSGSVSDTQYF

j_gene: TRBJ2-5
d_gene: .
len: 14
abundance: .
v_gene: TRBV6-1
CDR3nt: TGTGCCGCCCGGACAGCCTATTCCCAAGAGACCCAGTACTTC
CDR3aa: CAARTAYSQETQYF

j_gene: TRBJ2-4
d_gene: .
len: 15
abundance: many
v_gene: TRBV4-2
CDR3nt: TGTGCCAGCAGCCAAGATGCTCTAGCCAAAAACATTCAGTACTTC
CDR3aa: CASSQDALAKNIQYF

j_gene: TRBJ2-2
d_gene: .
len: 14
abundance: many
v_gene: TRBV7-2
CDR3nt: TGTGCTAGCAGCTTAGATAGGGGAACCGGGGAGCTGTTTTTT
CDR3aa: CASSLDRGTGELFF

j_gene: TRBJ2-7
d_gene: .
len: 11
abundance: .
v_gene: TRBV6-5
CDR3nt: TGTGCCAGCGGGTCCTTCTACGAGCAGTACTTC
CDR3aa: CASGSFYEQYF

j_gene: TRBJ2-1
d_gene: .
len: 12
abundance: many
v_gene: TRBV7-9
CDR3nt: TGTGCCAGCAGCTTAGGATGGAGTGAGCAGTTCTTC
CDR3aa: CASSLGWSEQFF

j_gene: TRBJ2-2
d_gene: .
len: 13
abundance: few
v_gene: TRBV28
CDR3nt: TGTGCCCTTAGCGGACCGAACACCGGGGAGCTGTTTTTT
CDR3aa: CALSGPNTGELFF

j_gene: TRBJ2-7
d_gene: TRBD2
len: 14
abundance: few
v_gene: TRBV25-1
CDR3nt: TGTGCCAGCAGGGAAGCGGGGGGCCGTGGAGAGCAGTACTTC
CDR3aa: CASREAGGRGEQYF

j_gene: TRBJ2-3
d_gene: .
len: 15
abundance: .
v_gene: TRBV7-2
CDR3nt: TGTGCCAGCAGCTTAGACCCGGACCGCACAGATACGCAGTATTTT
CDR3aa: CASSLDPDRTDTQYF

j_gene: TRBJ1-2
d_gene: .
len: 13
abundance: .
v_gene: TRBV20-1
CDR3nt: TGCAGTGTAGTTGGCGCCAGTCCTTATGGCTACACCTTC
CDR3aa: CSVVGASPYGYTF

j_gene: TRBJ2-5
d_gene: .
len: 17
abundance: few
v_gene: TRBV14
CDR3nt: TGTGCCAGCAGCCAAGTTCGGAGGAACACGAACCAAGAGACCCAGTACTTC
CDR3aa: CASSQVRRNTNQETQYF

j_gene: TRBJ2-5
d_gene: TRBD2
len: 15
abundance: .
v_gene: TRBV12-3/TRBV12-4
CDR3nt: TGTGCCAGCAGTTTAGCCAGCGGGAGGGGAGAGACCCAGTACTTC
CDR3aa: CASSLASGRGETQYF

j_gene: TRBJ2-5
d_gene: .
len: 14
abundance: .
v_gene: TRBV20-1
CDR3nt: TGCAGTGCTAGGAAGAGACGAGTGGGGGAGACCCAGTACTTC
CDR3aa: CSARKRRVGETQYF

j_gene: TRBJ2-3
d_gene: .
len: 11
abundance: few
v_gene: TRBV29-1
CDR3nt: TGCAGCGTTGAAGTTTCAGATACGCAGTATTTT
CDR3aa: CSVEVSDTQYF

j_gene: TRBJ2-1
d_gene: TRBD2
len: 16
abundance: few
v_gene: TRBV20-1
CDR3nt: TGCAGTGCTAGAGGCCGGACTAGCGGGACTTACAATGAGCAGTTCTTC
CDR3aa: CSARGRTSGTYNEQFF

j_gene: TRBJ2-2
d_gene: .
len: 17
abundance: .
v_gene: TRBV28
CDR3nt: TGTGCCAGCAGTGAGCACGACGGGGCCCTTAAAACCGGGGAGCTGTTTTTT
CDR3aa: CASSEHDGALKTGELFF

j_gene: TRBJ2-7
d_gene: TRBD2
len: 16
abundance: few
v_gene: TRBV4-1
CDR3nt: TGCGCCAGCAGCCAAGACAGACTAGCGGGGTACTACGAGCAGTACTTC
CDR3aa: CASSQDRLAGYYEQYF

j_gene: TRBJ1-4
d_gene: .
len: 15
abundance: .
v_gene: TRBV5-1
CDR3nt: TGCGCCAGCAGCTTGGTGCCGGGGGCAAATGAAAAATTGTTTTTT
CDR3aa: CASSLVPGANEKLFF

j_gene: TRBJ2-5
d_gene: .
len: 14
abundance: .
v_gene: TRBV18
CDR3nt: TGTGCCAGCTCACCGCCTAATCGGGAAGAGACCCAGTACTTC
CDR3aa: CASSPPNREETQYF

j_gene: TRBJ2-7
d_gene: TRBD2
len: 18
abundance: .
v_gene: TRBV18
CDR3nt: TGTGCCAGCTCCCCAGTCCCCCCAGGGACTAGCGGGTCCTACGAGCAGTACTTC
CDR3aa: CASSPVPPGTSGSYEQYF

j_gene: TRBJ2-6
d_gene: .
len: 16
abundance: few
v_gene: TRBV24-1
CDR3nt: TGTGCCACCAGTGTCGGGACGCTCTCTGGGGCCAACGTCCTGACTTTC
CDR3aa: CATSVGTLSGANVLTF

j_gene: TRBJ2-3
d_gene: TRBD1
len: 14
abundance: .
v_gene: TRBV6-5
CDR3nt: TGTGCCAGCAGTTACCGGGGGACAGGAGATACGCAGTATTTT
CDR3aa: CASSYRGTGDTQYF

j_gene: TRBJ2-5
d_gene: .
len: 14
abundance: .
v_gene: TRBV27
CDR3nt: TGTGCCAGCAGAGGAGGGGATCTAGGAGAGACCCAGTACTTC
CDR3aa: CASRGGDLGETQYF

j_gene: TRBJ2-2
d_gene: .
len: 15
abundance: .
v_gene: TRBV5-1
CDR3nt: TGCGCCAGCAGCTTTGGAGCGACGAACACCGGGGAGCTGTTTTTT
CDR3aa: CASSFGATNTGELFF

j_gene: TRBJ2-2
d_gene: .
len: 12
abundance: .
v_gene: TRBV25-1
CDR3nt: TGTGCCAGCACTGATTACACCGGGGAGCTGTTTTTT
CDR3aa: CASTDYTGELFF

j_gene: TRBJ1-6
d_gene: .
len: 15
abundance: many
v_gene: TRBV7-7
CDR3nt: TGTGCTAGCAGCTTATGTTCAGGGGTATCTTCACCCCTCCACTTT
CDR3aa: CASSLCSGVSSPLHF

j_gene: TRBJ1-2
d_gene: .
len: 14
abundance: few
v_gene: TRBV9
CDR3nt: TGTGCCAGCAGCAAGGGGACGGGCAACTATGGCTACACCTTC
CDR3aa: CASSKGTGNYGYTF

j_gene: TRBJ2-7
d_gene: TRBD2
len: 20
abundance: .
v_gene: TRBV24-1
CDR3nt: TGTGCCACCAGTGACCAGGAACTAGCGCCCGTAAAGTTGAGCTCCTACGAGCAGTACTTC
CDR3aa: CATSDQELAPVKLSSYEQYF

j_gene: TRBJ2-7
d_gene: .
len: 16
abundance: few
v_gene: TRBV18
CDR3nt: TGTGCCAGCTCACCAACGTTATTGGGAGGGGGTAGCGAGCAGTACTTC
CDR3aa: CASSPTLLGGGSEQYF

j_gene: TRBJ2-3
d_gene: TRBD2
len: 15
abundance: .
v_gene: TRBV5-1
CDR3nt: TGCGCCAGCAGCTCGGGACTAGCGGGAACTGATACGCAGTATTTT
CDR3aa: CASSSGLAGTDTQYF

j_gene: TRBJ2-2
d_gene: .
len: 14
abundance: few
v_gene: TRBV29-1
CDR3nt: TGCAGCGTTGAAAGACACGGGGATAGCGGGGAGCTGTTTTTT
CDR3aa: CSVERHGDSGELFF

j_gene: TRBJ2-1
d_gene: TRBD1
len: 14
abundance: .
v_gene: TRBV20-1
CDR3nt: TGCAGTGCTAGAAGGGGGACAGGGGTATATGAGCAGTTCTTC
CDR3aa: CSARRGTGVYEQFF

j_gene: TRBJ2-2
d_gene: .
len: 11
abundance: many
v_gene: TRBV5-6
CDR3nt: TGTGCCAGCAGCTTTGGCGGGGAGCTGTTTTTT
CDR3aa: CASSFGGELFF

j_gene: TRBJ1-5
d_gene: TRBD1
len: 13
abundance: many
v_gene: TRBV3-1
CDR3nt: TGTGCCGGACCGACAGGGTCCCATCAGCCCCAGCATTTT
CDR3aa: CAGPTGSHQPQHF

j_gene: TRBJ2-2
d_gene: TRBD1
len: 17
abundance: few
v_gene: TRBV20-1
CDR3nt: TGCAGTGCTAGGCCTGGAGGACAGGGCGGATTTGCCGGGGAGCTGTTTTTT
CDR3aa: CSARPGGQGGFAGELFF

j_gene: TRBJ1-1
d_gene: .
len: 11
abundance: .
v_gene: TRBV2
CDR3nt: TGTGCCAGCAGTACCGAGGGTTCTCCGCTCTTT
CDR3aa: CASSTEGSPLF